What follows is one T cell receptor (beta chain) and its context. What it recognizes is unknown. This sample was taken from a study of T cells after posttransplantation cyclophosphamide. Study-wide points: Later post-transplant blood repertoires were often dominated by donor CD8+ memory clones. Recipient CMV seropositivity and CMV reactivation strongly tracked TRB clonality. Blood and skin or GI T cell repertoires showed limited TRB overlap.

Busulfan-fludarabine conditioning, marrow transplant, and cyclophosphamide on days +3 and +4 were administered. TCRdb keeps only in-frame clones here, not all; method: immunoSEQ multiplex PCR. There are about 7,600 clones in the sample; roughly four fifths occur only once, and roughly 17% lies in the top ten. The length of the CDR3 is 12 residues. The J segment lost 7 bases and the V segment lost 10 bases, leaving 5 bases of the junction unmatched. Germline V gene lookup returns CDR1 SGHTS and CDR2 YDEGEE. This TCR came from a female patient aged 40 to 50 who received an allogeneic stem cell transplant from a related donor, was CMV-positive, and had no GVHD. Some T cells may have originated in the graft donor. The chain is built from TRBV5-8 and TRBJ2-7, with TRBD2 identical over 13 bases. The sequencing used CD4+ T cells sorted from blood, collected more than 950 days after allogeneic stem cell transplant with posttransplant cyclophosphamide. The CDR3 loop is CASPGLAGEQYF. In DNA form, the CDR3 reads TGTGCCTCACCGGGACTAGCGGGGGAGCAGTACTTC.